The entry that follows covers one T cell receptor (beta chain) sequence. Antigen: not known. The J segment lost 6 bases and the V segment lost 1 base, leaving 8 bases of the junction unmatched. CDR1 SGHAT and CDR2 FQNNGV come from the germline V gene. The CDR3 sequence is 15 residues long. The data originate from a study of CD8+ T cells in alopecia areata. cDNA serving as the sequencing template came from extracted, reverse transcribed RNA. Some clones are missing from TCRdb's copy, which holds only in-frame ones; the method was immunoSEQ multiplex PCR. In the table there are roughly 200,000 clones, around 60% of which are singletons. Treatment noted: oral pan-JAK inhibitor, 5-10 mg twice daily. Overall study findings and caveats: Given one nonresponder, whether baseline CD8+ expansion relates to response remains uncertain.

This chain uses TRBV11-2 with TRBJ1-2, with 7 positions matching TRBD1. The clonotype originates from a human donor with alopecia areata. The sample was CD4+ T cells sorted from blood, taken at week 4, from a patient treated with tofacitinib. The CDR3 spells CASSLARGQIDGYTF. The CDR3 DNA reads TGTGCCAGCAGCTTAGCCCGGGGACAGATAGATGGCTACACCTTC.